The 15 T cell receptor beta chains given below trace back to one sample, sequenced in a study of T cell responses to AZD1222 COVID-19 vaccine. Profiling relied on immunoSEQ multiplex PCR, and the TCRdb table lists in-frame clones only, not all of them. The sample has some 140,000 clones; approximately 87% are singletons. The source was peripheral blood, collected on day 0 of MenACWY control vaccination. These receptors were obtained from an adult in good health.

This chain joins TRBV19 and TRBJ1-1; D call uncertain. This CDR3 is built from 14 residues. The germline CDR1 and CDR2 sequences are LNHDA and SQIVND (reference sequence). V lost 3 bases and J lost 1, with 9 bases in between. The CDR3 coding sequence is TGTGCCAGTAGTATTAGAATTGGGAACACTGAAGCTTTCTTT. Residues: CASSIRIGNTEAFF.

The V call is TRBV9, the J call TRBJ1-4; D remains unclear. V was shortened by 0 bases and J by 5 bases, with 17 bases between the two germline ends. Germline V gene lookup returns CDR1 SGDLS and CDR2 YYNGEE. This CDR3 region has 17 residues. CDR3 nucleotide sequence: TGTGCCAGCAGCGTAGGCGCCAGCCCAGCTCGGAATGAAAAACTGTTTTTT. It codes for CASSVGASPARNEKLFF.

The chain is built from TRBV18 and TRBJ2-1; possibly TRBD1 for D (5 bases). CDR1 is KGHSH, CDR2 LQKENI, per germline. The CDR3 runs 16 residues. Trimming pared 3 bases from V and 3 bases from J, leaving 15 bases between. CDR3 in DNA: TGTGCCAGCTCACCGCCCCCAGGGTTAGGCTACAATGAGCAGTTCTTC. This codes for CASSPPPGLGYNEQFF. The entire variable domain, with the rest obtained from reference TRBV18 and TRBJ2-1, is as follows: NAGVMQNPRHLVRRRGQEARLRCSPMKGHSHVYWYRQLPEEGLKFMVYLQKENIIDESGMPKERFSAEFPKEGPSILRIQQVVRGDSAAYFCASSPPPGLGYNEQFFGPGTRLTVL.

This chain connects TRBV5-1 to TRBJ1-5; no clear D. Trimming pared 0 bases from V and 2 bases from J, leaving 9 bases between. This CDR3 is built from 15 residues. Germline V gene data show CDR1 as SGHRS and CDR2 as YFSETQ. CDR3 loop: CASSLADSRNQPQHF. The CDR3 DNA follows: TGCGCCAGCAGCTTGGCGGACTCCCGCAATCAGCCCCAGCATTTT.

The CDR3 sequence is CASSKTLGGRIYGYTF. The CDR3 nucleotides read TGTGCCAGCAGCAAGACTTTGGGTGGCAGGATCTATGGCTACACCTTC. The rearrangement uses TRBV7-6 and TRBJ1-2; D is uncertain. CDR3 length equals 16 residues. Looked up from germline, CDR1 is SGHVS and CDR2 is FNYEAQ. Trimming removed 5 bases from V and 4 bases from J, with 20 bases in between.

This clone was counted between two and nine times. The rearrangement uses TRBV7-9 and TRBJ1-4; 8 nucleotides agree with TRBD1. Losses at the gene ends were 7 bases for V and 8 bases for J; bases not matched to a gene: 6. CDR3 length equals 13 residues. The V gene's germline CDR1 is SEHNR and CDR2 FQNEAQ (reference sequence). The CDR3 loop is CASMDRDYEKLFF. As DNA, the CDR3 is TGTGCCAGCATGGACAGGGACTACGAAAAACTGTTTTTT.

V usage is TRBV3-1 (or the pseudogene TRBV3-2) and J usage is TRBJ1-2; D is unclear. V shed 5 bases and J shed 13 bases, with 20 bases lying between them. The CDR3 runs to 13 residues. CDR1 is LGHDT and CDR2 is YNNKEL in the germline V gene (reference sequence). The CDR3 coding sequence is TGTGCCAGCAGCTCCCTTAATAATCCTCTGGGCACCTTC. It translates to CASSSLNNPLGTF.

This clone was seen only a few times. The chain uses TRBV6-5 and TRBJ1-5; the D gene is possibly TRBD1 (6 bases). The CDR3 has 15 amino acids. Germline loops: CDR1 MNHEY, CDR2 SVGAGI. Trimming shortened V by 4 bases and J by 7 bases, and 17 bases separated the two germline ends. In DNA form, the CDR3 reads TGTGCCAGCAGTTTCGGGGGGATTGGGGGCCAGCCCCAGCATTTT. This sequence encodes CASSFGGIGGQPQHF.

The CDR3 nucleotides are TGTGCCAGCAGTTTTTCCAGGGCCCAGAATCCGTACTTC. Protein sequence: CASSFSRAQNPYF. This chain connects TRBV12-3 or TRBV12-4 to TRBJ2-7; TRBD1 might be the D (5 bases). V lost 3 bases, J lost 12 bases, and 18 bases lay in between. This CDR3 is 13 amino acids long.

This sequence joins TRBV12-5 and TRBJ2-7, with 7 bases identical to TRBD2. Per germline, CDR1 LGHNT and CDR2 FRNRAP. V dropped 2 bases and J dropped 3; count of bases not matched to a gene: 7. The CDR3 is 15 amino acids. The CDR3 region is CASGLPPGGYYEQYV. The DNA of the CDR3 is TGTGCTAGTGGTTTGCCCCCCGGGGGGTACTACGAGCAGTACGTC.

V and J are TRBV9 and TRBJ1-3, with 8 bases fitting TRBD1. The CDR3 runs to 14 residues. Trimming cost V 4 bases and J 7 bases; bases outside gene matches: 7. CDR1 SGDLS and CDR2 YYNGEE come from the germline V gene. The CDR3 DNA is TGTGCCAGCAGCCCTCGGACAGGGACTAACACCATATATTTT. Amino acid sequence: CASSPRTGTNTIYF.

V and J are TRBV5-1 and TRBJ1-5; perhaps TRBD1 as D (6 bases). Germline lookup yields CDR1 SGHRS and CDR2 YFSETQ. V was shortened by 0 bases and J by 6 bases, with 13 bases between the two germline ends. This CDR3 is 15 amino acids long. The CDR3 coding sequence is TGCGCCAGCAGCTTGGGGGGCAGGGGAGGTCAGCCCCAGCATTTT. Protein: CASSLGGRGGQPQHF.

The J gene is TRBJ2-5, the V gene TRBV14; no reliable D call. Germline loops: CDR1 SGHDN, CDR2 FVKESK. This CDR3 has 12 residues. Trimming cost V 3 bases and J 5 bases, with 7 bases left between them. In DNA form, the CDR3 reads TGTGCCAGCAGCCATCGGCCCGAGACCCAGTACTTC. This encodes CASSHRPETQYF.

This rearrangement joins TRBV9 to TRBJ2-2; 9 bases fit TRBD1. This CDR3 is 18 amino acids long. Trimming took 3 bases from V and 4 from J; bases not matched to a gene: 13. From germline, CDR1 is SGDLS and CDR2 YYNGEE. CDR3: CASSEERGQGIFTGELFF. In DNA form, the CDR3 reads TGTGCCAGCAGCGAGGAGCGGGGACAGGGAATCTTCACCGGGGAGCTGTTTTTT.

The chain joins TRBV6-5 to TRBJ1-3; D gene ambiguous. V dropped 6 bases and J dropped 2 bases, with 11 bases sitting between them. This CDR3 contains 14 residues. Germline CDR1 and CDR2: MNHEY and SVGAGI. The CDR3 reads CASSLGDAGNTIYF. The CDR3 nucleotides are TGTGCCAGCAGCCTCGGGGATGCTGGAAACACCATATATTTT.